This T cell receptor (beta chain) derives from a study of blood T cell repertoires in COVID-19. TCRdb's table, derived via immunoSEQ multiplex PCR, lists solely in-frame clones and lacks some. This sample has about 230,000 clones, with around 84% found just once. The germline V gene encodes CDR1 MNHNY and CDR2 SVGAGI (reference sequence). Trimming at V came to 5 bases and at J to 8 bases, leaving 7 bases not matched to a gene. This CDR3 spans 14 amino acids. V gene TRBV6-6 combines with J gene TRBJ2-1; 9 nucleotides align to TRBD1. This TCR was recovered from a woman aged 40 to 55 who had recovered from COVID-19. The sample taken for sequencing was peripheral blood. CDR3 region: CASSLGQGKDEQFF. The CDR3 DNA sequence: TGTGCCAGCAGTCTGGGACAGGGTAAGGATGAGCAGTTCTTC.